These T cell receptor beta chains were read from a single sample in a study of blood T cell repertoires in COVID-19. Sequencing was performed with immunoSEQ multiplex PCR; in TCRdb, only in-frame clones are kept and a portion is missing. The table records under 350,000 clones, 75% to 95% of them present only once. Sequences were obtained from peripheral blood. Receptor source: a young woman with COVID-19, enrolled during active disease. Each CDR3 is given with its conserved first and last residue. A D gene is named only where the DNA matches it firmly. Where a row states a size, it is once, few, many or the class of an expanded clone; other rows omit it.

j_call d_call clone_size v_call cdr3_aa cdr3_nt
TRBJ2-3 . few TRBV5-4 CASSLPSGDTQYF TGTGCCAGCAGCTTACCGTCCGGAGATACGCAGTATTTT
TRBJ1-4 TRBD1 . TRBV5-4 CASSIDRANEKLFF TGTGCCAGCAGCATTGACAGGGCAAATGAAAAACTGTTTTTT
TRBJ1-5 . . TRBV6-5 CASSPSGVSNQPQHF TGTGCCAGCAGTCCGAGCGGCGTTAGCAATCAGCCCCAGCATTTT
TRBJ2-7 . . TRBV6-1 CASSEIGGTSYEQYF TGTGCCAGCAGTGAAATCGGGGGAACATCCTACGAGCAGTACTTC
TRBJ2-1 . once TRBV28 CASTGNQAYNEQFF TGTGCCAGTACGGGGAACCAGGCCTACAATGAGCAGTTCTTC
TRBJ2-1 . few TRBV2 CATQGNEQFF TGTGCCACCCAGGGGAATGAGCAGTTCTTC
TRBJ2-2 TRBD2 . TRBV10-3 CAISSIAGGTGELFF TGTGCCATCAGTTCAATAGCGGGAGGGACCGGGGAGCTGTTTTTT
TRBJ2-3 . . TRBV5-6 CASSVVRRATSTDTQYF TGTGCCAGCTCGGTGGTTCGGCGGGCGACAAGCACAGATACGCAGTATTTT
TRBJ2-2 TRBD2 . TRBV9 CASSPRGLAGGRSGELFF TGTGCCAGCAGCCCCCGAGGTTTAGCGGGAGGCAGGAGCGGGGAGCTGTTTTTT
TRBJ2-4 . . TRBV7-2 CASSLRAGWDIQYF TGTGCCAGCAGCTTAAGGGCAGGGTGGGACATTCAGTACTTC
TRBJ2-1 TRBD2 . TRBV28 CASSGRRLAGYNEQFF TGTGCCAGCAGTGGTCGGCGGCTAGCGGGGTACAATGAGCAGTTCTTC
TRBJ2-5 TRBD2 . TRBV9 CASSGTSALQETQYF TGTGCCAGCAGCGGTACTAGCGCCCTCCAAGAGACCCAGTACTTC
TRBJ2-3 TRBD2 . TRBV28 CASSLSLAGGTDTQYF TGTGCCAGCAGTTTAAGCCTAGCGGGGGGCACAGATACGCAGTATTTT
TRBJ2-3 . . TRBV2 CATNLGLESTDTQYF TGTGCCACCAATCTGGGACTGGAGAGCACAGATACGCAGTATTTT
TRBJ2-7 . few TRBV2 CASIFGYEQYF TGTGCCAGCATCTTCGGGTACGAGCAGTACTTC
TRBJ1-2 . . TRBV4-1 CASSQDQSYGYTF TGCGCCAGCAGCCAAGACCAATCCTATGGCTACACCTTC
TRBJ1-2 . . TRBV10-1 CASSETGRYGYTF TGCGCCAGCAGTGAGACAGGGCGCTATGGCTACACCTTC
TRBJ2-7 . . TRBV13 CASIDGSRGYEQYF TGTGCCAGCATTGACGGGAGTCGAGGCTACGAGCAGTACTTC
TRBJ1-1 . . TRBV5-5 CASRSINTEAFF TGTGCCAGCAGATCTATAAACACTGAAGCTTTCTTT
TRBJ1-5 . once TRBV16 CASSQGQASSNQPQHF TGTGCCAGCAGCCAAGGGCAGGCCAGCAGCAATCAGCCCCAGCATTTT
TRBJ1-6 TRBD1 . TRBV5-6 CASSLIWDRGALRSSPLHF TGTGCCAGCAGCTTGATTTGGGACAGAGGGGCCTTGAGGTCTTCACCCCTCCACTTT
TRBJ2-1 TRBD2 . TRBV14 CASSQEWAGGYNEQFF TGTGCCAGCAGCCAAGAGTGGGCGGGAGGTTATAATGAGCAGTTCTTC